The T cell receptor beta chain described here comes from a study of blood T cell repertoires in COVID-19 (TCRdb year 2020). Context from the whole study: Samples covering the acute and convalescent phases of COVID-19 were provided by collaborators in the United States, Italy and Spain. Nearly every sample came with metadata listing a de-identified subject ID, COVID-19 status, age in years and sex. The prospective study material was composed of cDNA or gDNA derived from T cells, B-cell-depleted T cells, or PBMCs. Where HLA class I and class II types were available, the types were taken from metadata supplied by the sample provider, not from assay-based typing. Samples came from the ongoing ImmuneRACE study (first 160 participants) plus 1,254 subjects from 6 global collaborators. Deeply sampled blood TCRbeta repertoires from subjects exposed to, actively infected with, or recovered from COVID-19 were included in the dataset. The repertoires were made available in a free public database intended to serve as a resource for research on the immune response to SARS-CoV-2.

The collaborating institutions used their own protocols to collect whole blood in K2EDTA tubes. For TCRbeta analysis, collaborator samples were shipped as frozen whole blood, as isolated PBMCs, or as DNA extracted from either sample type. The germline V and J ends show losses of 0 bases and 6 bases respectively, and no gene match explains 6 bases of the junction. The CDR3 runs 16 amino acids, cysteine and phenylalanine included. Of all the DNA, just the CDR3 is kept, 48 bases in frame from base 1. CDR1 and CDR2 are read off the germline V gene as LGHNA and YNFKEQ. General study outcomes and caveats: The amount of clinical and demographic metadata varied by source and participant and was provided uncurated.

As concerns this clone: Its antigen is unknown. There are no base qualities to consult, and no much larger clone falls within one base.

TCRbeta CDR3 regions were amplified from genomic DNA by means of the immunoSEQ Assay, a bias-controlled multiplex PCR. The original methods were these. Nucleated cell counts per sample were estimated from amplification of reference gene primers within the assay. To quantify the absolute abundance of each unique TCRbeta CDR3 rearrangement, sequence reads were collapsed and filtered. Productive Simpson clonality was computed per sample as the square root of Simpson's diversity index over productive rearrangements. TCRdb mirrors the immuneACCESS table, restricted to in-frame sequences. Some clones are absent from its copies; in checked studies, under half trace to an unresolved V gene, and the reason for the others is unknown. V and J calls and clone size are copied from that table; D and trimming were computed from the DNA. The sample yields over 350,000 clones; 80% to 90% were counted once. Of the sample, over 1.3% falls within the top ten clones.

The chain couples TRBV4-2 to TRBJ1-2; a stretch of 11 junction bases matches TRBD1. Sequencing was carried out using peripheral blood. The receptor was derived from a woman in her 30s with active or convalescent COVID-19. The CDR3 is CASSQDSGQGANGYTF. The nucleotide sequence is TGTGCCAGCAGCCAAGATAGCGGACAGGGGGCGAATGGCTACACCTTC.